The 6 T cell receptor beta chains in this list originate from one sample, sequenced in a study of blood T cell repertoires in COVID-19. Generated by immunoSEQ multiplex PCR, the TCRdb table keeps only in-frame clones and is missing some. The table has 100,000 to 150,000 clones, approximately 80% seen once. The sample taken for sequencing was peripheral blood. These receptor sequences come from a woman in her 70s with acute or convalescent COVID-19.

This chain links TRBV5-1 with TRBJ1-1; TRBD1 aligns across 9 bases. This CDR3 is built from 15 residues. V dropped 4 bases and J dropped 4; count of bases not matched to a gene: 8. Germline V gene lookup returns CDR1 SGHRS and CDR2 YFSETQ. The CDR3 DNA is TGCGCCAGCAGCCTAGGACAGGGGATGGCCACTGAAGCTTTCTTT. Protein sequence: CASSLGQGMATEAFF.

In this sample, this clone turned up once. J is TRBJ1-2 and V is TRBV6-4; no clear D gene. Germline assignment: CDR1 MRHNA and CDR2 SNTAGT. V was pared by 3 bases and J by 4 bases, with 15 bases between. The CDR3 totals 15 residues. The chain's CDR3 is CASSEFPTVTYGYTF. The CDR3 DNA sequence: TGTGCCAGCAGTGAATTCCCCACAGTTACCTATGGCTACACCTTC.

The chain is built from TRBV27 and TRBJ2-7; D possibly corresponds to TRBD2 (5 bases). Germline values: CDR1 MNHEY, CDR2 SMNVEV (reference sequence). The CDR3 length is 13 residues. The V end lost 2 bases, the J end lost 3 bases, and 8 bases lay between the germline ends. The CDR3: CASSLRGGYEQYV. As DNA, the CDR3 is TGTGCCAGCAGTTTACGGGGTGGCTACGAGCAGTACGTC.

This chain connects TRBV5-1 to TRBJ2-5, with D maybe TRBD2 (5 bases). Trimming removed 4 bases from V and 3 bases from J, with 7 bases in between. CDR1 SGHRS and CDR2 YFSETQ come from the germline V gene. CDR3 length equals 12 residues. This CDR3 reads CASSMGEETQYF. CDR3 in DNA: TGCGCCAGCAGCATGGGAGAAGAGACCCAGTACTTC.

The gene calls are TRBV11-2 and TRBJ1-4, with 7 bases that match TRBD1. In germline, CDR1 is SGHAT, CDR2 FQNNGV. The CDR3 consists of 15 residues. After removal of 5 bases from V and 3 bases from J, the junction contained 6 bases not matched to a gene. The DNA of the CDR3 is TGTGCCAGCAGCCTATGGACAGGCCCTAATGAAAAACTGTTTTTT. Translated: CASSLWTGPNEKLFF.

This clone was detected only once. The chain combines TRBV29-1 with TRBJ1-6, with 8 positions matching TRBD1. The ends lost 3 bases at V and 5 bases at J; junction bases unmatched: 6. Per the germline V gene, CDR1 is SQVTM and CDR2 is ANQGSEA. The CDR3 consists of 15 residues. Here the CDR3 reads CSVEAGTGNNSPLHF. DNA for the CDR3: TGCAGCGTTGAGGCTGGGACAGGAAATAATTCACCCCTCCACTTT.